Each of the 13 T cell receptor beta chains below was sequenced from the same sample in a study of blood T cell repertoires in COVID-19. Profiling relied on immunoSEQ multiplex PCR, and the TCRdb table lists in-frame clones only, not all of them. The sample includes roughly 200,000 clones, roughly 88% of them seen just once. The source material was peripheral blood. These receptors all come from a man in his fifties with COVID-19, enrolled during active disease.

V and J are TRBV28 and TRBJ2-7, with 11 positions matching TRBD1. J lost 4 bases, V lost 1 base, and 3 bases had no gene match. The V gene's germline CDR1 is MDHEN and CDR2 SYDVKM. The CDR3 totals 15 residues. CDR3: CASSLLGTGGYEQYF. DNA for the CDR3: TGTGCCAGCAGTTTATTAGGGACAGGGGGTTACGAGCAGTACTTC.

The DNA for the CDR3 is TGCGCCAGCAGTGTTAAGGGGTTTATGAACACTGAAGCTTTCTTT. Its protein product is CASSVKGFMNTEAFF. The chain combines TRBV10-2 with TRBJ1-1, with D perhaps matching TRBD1 (5 bases). CDR3 length: 15 residues. Germline CDR1 reads WSHSY; CDR2 reads SAAADI. Trimming left V 4 bases short and J 0 bases short, with 12 bases between.

CDR3: CASSRNLNTGELFF. For the CDR3, the DNA is TGTGCCAGCAGTCGTAACTTGAACACCGGGGAGCTGTTTTTT. The chain combines TRBV7-3 with TRBJ2-2; unclear D gene. The CDR3 is made up of 14 amino acids. Trimming pared 6 bases from V and 1 base from J, leaving 9 bases between. CDR1 is SGHTA, CDR2 FQGTGA, per germline.

V usage is TRBV5-5 and J usage is TRBJ1-3, with D perhaps TRBD1 (5 bases). The CDR3 contains 14 residues. V was shortened by 1 base and J by 2 bases, with 7 bases between the two germline ends. Per germline, CDR1 SGHKS and CDR2 YYEKEE (reference sequence). The CDR3 sequence is CASSLWGAGNTIYF. DNA for the CDR3: TGTGCCAGCAGCTTGTGGGGGGCTGGAAACACCATATATTTT.

The J gene is TRBJ2-3, the V gene TRBV9; 8 positions match TRBD2. The CDR3 is 15 residues long. The J segment lost 4 bases and the V segment lost 4 bases, leaving 8 bases of the junction unmatched. Germline V gene sequence: CDR1 SGDLS, CDR2 YYNGEE. The CDR3 DNA is TGTGCCAGCAGCCTCAGCGGGAGTTTGGCAGATACGCAGTATTTT. Its translation is CASSLSGSLADTQYF.

The chain employs TRBV6-1 and TRBJ2-7; maybe TRBD1 (5 bases). Germline V gives CDR1 MNHNS, CDR2 SASEGT. The CDR3 runs 14 residues. V was clipped by 0 bases and J by 5 bases, with 11 bases between them. CDR3 in DNA: TGTGCCAGCAGTGAAGCCAGGGTATCCCACGAGCAGTACTTC. Translating gives CASSEARVSHEQYF.

The genes are TRBV29-1 and TRBJ2-7; 12 bases match TRBD1. Germline CDR1 is SQVTM and CDR2 is ANQGSEA. The CDR3 is made up of 15 amino acids. The V gene end was trimmed by 6 bases and the J gene end by 7 bases; junction bases not matched to a gene: 13. CDR3 region: CSVAWGGQGAQEQYF. The CDR3 DNA is TGCAGCGTAGCTTGGGGGGGACAGGGGGCACAAGAGCAGTACTTC.

The chain has TRBV29-1 and TRBJ1-2; perhaps TRBD1 as D (6 bases). CDR1 is SQVTM, CDR2 ANQGSEA, per germline. V dropped 2 bases and J dropped 9 bases, with 16 bases sitting between them. The CDR3 extends over 13 amino acids. The CDR3 DNA reads TGCAGCGTTGAAAGGGGGAACAGGGTCAGCTACACCTTC. Translation: CSVERGNRVSYTF. Full variable domain (outside the CDR3, taken from reference TRBV29-1 and TRBJ1-2): SAVISQKPSRDICQRGTSLTIQCQVDSQVTMMFWYRQQPGQSLTLIATANQGSEATYESGFVIDKFPISRPNLTFSTLTVSNMSPEDSSIYLCSVERGNRVSYTFGSGTRLTVV.

The chain couples TRBV5-6 to TRBJ1-5; 12 bases match TRBD1. The CDR3 has 18 residues. With 0 bases clipped from V and 5 bases from J, the junction kept 9 bases outside the gene matches. Per the germline V gene, CDR1 is SGHDT and CDR2 is YYEEEE. In DNA form, the CDR3 reads TGTGCCAGCAGCTTGGTCCAAGGTCGGGACAGGGGGCATCAGCCCCAGCATTTT. Translation: CASSLVQGRDRGHQPQHF.

The chain couples TRBV7-3 to TRBJ2-1; a possible D gene is TRBD2 (6 bases). Trimming left V 5 bases short and J 4 bases short, with 18 bases between. Germline V gives CDR1 SGHTA, CDR2 FQGTGA. CDR3 size: 16 residues. In DNA, the CDR3 is TGTGCCAGCAGCCCATACTCCGGGAGCTTGTACAATGAGCAGTTCTTC. It codes for CASSPYSGSLYNEQFF.

This chain joins TRBV11-2 and TRBJ2-7; 9 bases are a match to TRBD2. V was clipped by 1 base and J by 7 bases; unmatched bases: 5. CDR3 length equals 14 residues. Germline CDR1 is SGHAT and CDR2 is FQNNGV. The CDR3 DNA sequence: TGTGCCAGCAGCTTAGGGACTAGCGTAGAAGAGCAGTACTTC. It is translated as CASSLGTSVEEQYF.

This chain links TRBV4-1 with TRBJ1-4; unclear D gene. CDR3 size: 15 residues. The V and J ends lost 4 bases and 6 bases respectively, with 15 bases between them. The germline CDR1 and CDR2 sequences are MGHRA and YSYEKL. CDR3 in DNA: TGCGCCAGCAGCCCCCAATATAGTTTATATGAAAAACTGTTTTTT. It codes for CASSPQYSLYEKLFF.

This clone was counted once. The chain employs TRBV29-1 and TRBJ1-4; 10 bases map to TRBD1. The germline gives CDR1 SQVTM, CDR2 ANQGSEA. V shed 3 bases, J shed 8 bases, and the junction held 6 bases outside the gene matches. The CDR3 has 14 residues. Written as DNA, the CDR3 is TGCAGCGTTGATACGACAGGGGGCGCGGAAAAACTGTTTTTT. Translating gives CSVDTTGGAEKLFF.